A single sample is the source of the 15 T cell receptor beta chains below, sequenced in a study of OX40 agonist ivuxolimab in advanced cancers. The data were produced by immunoSEQ multiplex PCR, yet TCRdb's version contains in-frame clones alone and is incomplete. The table lists about 140,000 clones, 90% of them singletons. The sample consisted of CD4+ or CD8+ T cells sorted from blood, taken in a trial of the OX40 agonist ivuxolimab. Source of these receptors: an adult with an advanced solid tumor such as melanoma, head and neck, liver or kidney cancer.

The chain recombines TRBV5-5 with TRBJ1-1; D unresolved. Germline V gives CDR1 SGHKS, CDR2 YYEKEE (reference sequence). The V end lost 2 bases, the J end lost 2 bases, and 4 bases lay between the germline ends. The CDR3 covers 12 residues. The CDR3 protein is CASSFQNTEAFF. The DNA for the CDR3 is TGTGCCAGCAGCTTTCAAAACACTGAAGCTTTCTTT.

V is TRBV18 and J is TRBJ1-1; a possible D gene is TRBD1 (5 bases). This CDR3 spans 13 amino acids. Trimming cost V 6 bases and J 1 base, with 9 bases left between them. Germline-derived CDR1 and CDR2 are KGHSH and LQKENI. CDR3 loop: CASSTGGNTEAFF. For the CDR3, the DNA is TGTGCCAGCTCTACGGGGGGGAACACTGAAGCTTTCTTT.

J is TRBJ2-7 and V is TRBV7-8; D not certain. The germline V gene has CDR1 SGHVS and CDR2 FQNEAQ. This CDR3 comprises 15 residues. Deletions cut 8 bases from V and 5 bases from J, with 22 bases between. The CDR3 region is CASLDRSSGLNEQYF. The CDR3 DNA reads as TGTGCCAGCCTGGACCGAAGTTCGGGTTTGAACGAGCAGTACTTC.

CDR3 protein: CASAVGLGGTDTQYF. CDR3 bases: TGTGCCAGCGCCGTGGGACTAGGCGGGACAGATACGCAGTATTTT. This chain joins TRBV6-1 and TRBJ2-3; 8 nucleotides line up with TRBD2. Germline loops: CDR1 MNHNS, CDR2 SASEGT. This CDR3 is built from 15 residues. Trimming cost V 8 bases and J 3 bases; bases outside gene matches: 10.

CDR3 sequence: CASSFSEYNEQFF. In DNA, the CDR3 is TGTGCCAGCAGCTTCTCGGAGTACAATGAGCAGTTCTTC. The chain recombines TRBV11-2 with TRBJ2-1; D is undetermined. In germline, CDR1 is SGHAT, CDR2 FQNNGV. V lost 3 bases, J lost 4 bases, and 7 bases lay in between. This CDR3 spans 13 amino acids.

The sample holds a few counts of this clone. The chain employs TRBV30 and TRBJ1-2; 10 nucleotides agree with TRBD1. CDR3 size: 14 residues. V trimming: 4 bases; J trimming: 8 bases; junction bases outside the gene matches: 10. Looked up from germline, CDR1 is GTSNPN and CDR2 is SVGIG (reference sequence). The CDR3 loop is CAWTTGGQPWGYTF. CDR3 nucleotide sequence: TGTGCCTGGACGACAGGGGGCCAACCCTGGGGCTACACCTTC.

The V gene is TRBV7-3, the J gene TRBJ2-7; D remains unclear. Trimming removed 1 base at V and 5 bases at J, with 6 bases between. The CDR3 covers 12 residues. Germline CDR1 reads SGHTA; CDR2 reads FQGTGA. The CDR3 DNA is TGTGCCAGCAGCTTAAAACCCCACGAGCAGTACTTC. It translates to CASSLKPHEQYF.

The chain joins TRBV5-1 to TRBJ2-7; 10 bases line up with TRBD2. V gave up 0 bases and J gave up 1 base; unmatched junction bases: 4. Germline V gives CDR1 SGHRS, CDR2 YFSETQ. There are 16 residues in the CDR3. CDR3 amino acids: CASSLVASGRSYEQYF. The CDR3 bases are TGCGCCAGCAGCTTGGTGGCTAGCGGGAGATCCTACGAGCAGTACTTC.

This clone was observed a single time. The gene calls are TRBV7-2 and TRBJ2-1, with TRBD2 matching over 8 bases. CDR3 length equals 16 residues. Germline V CDR1 and CDR2: SGHTA, FQGNSA. The V gene end was trimmed by 5 bases and the J gene end by 9 bases; junction bases not matched to a gene: 15. Here the CDR3 reads CASSTSAGLALVEQFF. CDR3 bases: TGTGCCAGCAGCACTAGCGCCGGACTAGCTTTAGTTGAGCAGTTCTTC.

The chain joins TRBV11-3 to TRBJ1-2; the D is unclear. Per the germline V gene, CDR1 is SGHNT and CDR2 is YENEEA. V lost 2 bases and J 2 bases, leaving 9 bases between the germline ends. The CDR3 sequence is 14 residues long. The CDR3 loop is CASSLYGVNYGYTF. In nucleotides, the CDR3 is TGTGCCAGCAGCTTATACGGAGTAAACTATGGCTACACCTTC. Using reference TRBV11-3 and TRBJ1-2 for the parts outside the CDR3, the full variable domain is EAGVVQSPRYKIIEKKQPVAFWCNPISGHNTLYWYLQNLGQGPELLIRYENEEAVDDSQLPKDRFSAERLKGVDSTLKIQPAELGDSAVYLCASSLYGVNYGYTFGSGTRLTVV.

This clone was observed a handful of times. The sample contains more than one DNA sequence encoding this CDR3. The V gene is TRBV11-1, the J gene TRBJ2-7; D possibly corresponds to TRBD2 (6 bases). CDR1 is SGHAT, CDR2 FQDESV, per germline (reference sequence). Trimming left V 5 bases short and J 4 bases short, with 9 bases between. The CDR3 has 12 residues. This CDR3 reads CASSPSGYEQYF. CDR3 coding DNA: TGTGCCAGCAGCCCGAGCGGGTACGAGCAGTACTTC.

The chain links TRBV28 to TRBJ1-5; D uncertain. Germline CDR1 MDHEN, CDR2 SYDVKM. V shed 5 bases and J shed 4 bases, with 12 bases lying between them. CDR3 length equals 14 residues. CDR3 DNA sequence: TGTGCCAGCAGTCCACCGGGGTCAAATCAGCCCCAGCATTTT. Translated, it gives CASSPPGSNQPQHF.

The rearrangement joins TRBV27 to TRBJ2-1; TRBD2 aligns across 7 bases. The CDR3 length is 14 residues. V dropped 8 bases and J dropped 4; count of bases not matched to a gene: 8. Germline-derived CDR1 and CDR2 are MNHEY and SMNVEV (reference sequence). CDR3 protein: CASAYRGGYNEQFF. CDR3 DNA: TGTGCCAGCGCATACCGCGGGGGATACAATGAGCAGTTCTTC.

The gene calls are TRBV7-8 and TRBJ1-4, with no clear D. V was cut by 5 bases and J by 2 bases, with 21 bases left in between. The CDR3 is 18 amino acids. Germline V gene lookup returns CDR1 SGHVS and CDR2 FQNEAQ. The CDR3 is CASSTPRRTERTNEKLFF. In DNA, the CDR3 is TGTGCCAGCAGCACCCCAAGAAGGACGGAGAGGACTAATGAAAAACTGTTTTTT.

The chain employs TRBV29-1 and TRBJ1-2; 7 bases fit TRBD1. Germline-derived CDR1 and CDR2 are SQVTM and ANQGSEA. This CDR3 has 11 amino acids. With V trimmed by 7 bases and J by 4 bases, 3 bases remained unmatched. The DNA of the CDR3 is TGCAGCGGGGGGGACAGCTATGGCTACACCTTC. Amino acid sequence: CSGGDSYGYTF.